The next 32 T cell receptor beta chains were all read from a single sample in a study of blood T cells in healthy people across ages. A second about 7 to 12 cycle PCR used barcoded and J-beta primers. TCRdb re-called the 5' RACE reads with MiXCR, one entry per CDR3 protein. The sample carries hundreds of thousands of distinct CDR3 sequences, 50% to 65% recorded once. Sequences were obtained from blood. These receptors all come from a man at least 80 years old in good health.

Here the CDR3 DNA reads TGTGCCAACAGGGCAGGGAATCAGCCCCAGCATTTT. Amino acid sequence: CANRAGNQPQHF. V is TRBV28 and J is TRBJ1-5, with D maybe TRBD1 (6 bases). The V gene lost 10 bases and the J gene lost 4 bases, with 11 bases spanning the gap. The CDR3 runs to 12 residues. From germline, CDR1 is MDHEN and CDR2 SYDVKM.

The rearrangement uses TRBV5-1 and TRBJ2-3, with D hard to call. The germline CDR1 and CDR2 sequences are SGHRS and YFSETQ. This CDR3 is built from 16 residues. Trimming removed 4 bases from V and 6 bases from J, with 21 bases in between. CDR3 sequence: CASSPGVGSTSDTQYF. CDR3 sequence (DNA): TGCGCCAGCAGCCCCGGAGTGGGATCCACGTCCGATACGCAGTATTTT.

V and J are TRBV5-1 and TRBJ1-2, with D possibly being TRBD1 (6 bases). The germline gives CDR1 SGHRS, CDR2 YFSETQ. V lost 1 base, J lost 4 bases, and 11 bases lay in between. This CDR3 contains 14 residues. CDR3 sequence reads: CASSLSGTTYGYTF. CDR3 DNA: TGCGCCAGCAGCTTGTCAGGGACAACCTATGGCTACACCTTC.

This clonotype was seen a single time. At one end the junction does not follow the germline gene, possibly because of a read error. This chain joins TRBV9 and TRBJ2-3; 7 bases fit TRBD2. Germline CDR1 is SGDLS and CDR2 is YYNGEE. The CDR3 contains 16 residues. This CDR3 is CASSGGSRGSTDAQYF. As DNA, the CDR3 is TGTGCCAGCAGCGGCGGGAGTCGGGGCAGCACAGATGCGCAGTATTTT.

This clonotype was seen more than once but under ten times. The rearrangement joins TRBV5-1 to TRBJ2-5, with 10 bases that match TRBD1. The closer fit of TRBJ2-7 to the DNA end suggests the J call may be wrong. This CDR3 has 14 residues. The germline gives CDR1 SGHRS, CDR2 YFSETQ. CDR3 DNA: TGCGCCAGCCATCGGGACAGGGGTCCCCACGAGCAGTACTTC. Translated, it gives CASHRDRGPHEQYF.

This clonotype was recorded a few times. CDR3 DNA: TGTGCCAGCAGTACAACCGGAGGGATGTACCAGTACTTC. It yields the protein CASSTTGGMYQYF. The chain has TRBV6-5 and TRBJ2-5, with D possibly TRBD2 on 6 matching bases. V was shortened by 5 bases and J by 10 bases, with 17 bases between the two germline ends. Germline CDR1 MNHEY, CDR2 SVGAGI. The CDR3 consists of 13 residues.

The chain links TRBV2 to TRBJ2-7; D tentatively fits TRBD1 or TRBD2 (5 bases each). The CDR3 covers 16 residues. The V and J ends lost 8 bases and 1 base respectively, with 21 bases between them. The V gene's germline CDR1 is SNHLY and CDR2 FYNNEI. The CDR3 here is CASPDQPGTESYEQYF. In DNA, the CDR3 is TGTGCCAGCCCTGACCAACCCGGGACGGAGTCCTACGAGCAGTACTTC.

In its sample, this clonotype was seen a few times. The chain has TRBV30 and TRBJ1-2; D may be TRBD1 (6 bases). Per the germline V gene, CDR1 is GTSNPN and CDR2 is SVGIG (reference sequence). This CDR3 has 12 amino acids. V was pared by 3 bases and J by 4 bases, with 9 bases between. For the CDR3, the DNA is TGTGCCTGGAGACAGGGCACCTATGGCTACACCTTC. Its protein product is CAWRQGTYGYTF.

The chain combines TRBV12-3 or TRBV12-4 with TRBJ1-5; D uncertain. This CDR3 is 15 amino acids long. Trimming cost V 4 bases and J 5 bases, with 15 bases left between them. CDR3 DNA sequence: TGTGCCAGCAGTTCCGCCAGGAAGTGGGATCAGCCCCAGCATTTT. Protein: CASSSARKWDQPQHF.

This clonotype has just a few counts. The V gene is TRBV29-1, the J gene TRBJ2-3, with D perhaps TRBD2 (7 bases). The CDR3 consists of 11 residues. Germline V lookup: CDR1 SQVTM, CDR2 ANQGSEA. CDR3 amino acids: CRGGGADTQYF. CDR3 sequence (DNA): TGCAGAGGGGGAGGGGCAGATACGCAGTATTTT.

The chain combines TRBV18 with TRBJ2-5; D perhaps matches TRBD1 (6 bases). The CDR3 consists of 13 residues. The V end lost 8 bases, the J end lost 11 bases, and 21 bases lay between the germline ends. The germline gives CDR1 KGHSH, CDR2 LQKENI. The CDR3 loop reads CASAQGPEGEQYF. The CDR3 region has the DNA TGTGCCAGCGCACAGGGACCTGAAGGGGAGCAGTACTTC.

The chain carries TRBV19 and TRBJ2-1; TRBD2 matches 7 bases. Germline lookup yields CDR1 LNHDA and CDR2 SQIVND (reference sequence). The CDR3 is 15 amino acids. V lost 6 bases to trimming and J lost 4 bases; unmatched junction nucleotides: 9. CDR3 nucleotides: TGTGCCAGTAGCGCCGGGGGGTCTAGATACAATGAGCAGTTCTTC. It translates to CASSAGGSRYNEQFF. The full variable domain, its missing parts supplied by reference TRBV19 and TRBJ2-1, is DGGITQSPKYLFRKEGQNVTLSCEQNLNHDAMYWYRQDPGQGLRLIYYSQIVNDFQKGDIAEGYSVSREKKESFPLTVTSAQKNPTAFYLCASSAGGSRYNEQFFGPGTRLTVL.

The J gene is TRBJ1-4, the V gene TRBV2; no reliable D call. The CDR3 length is 12 residues. V was trimmed by 6 bases and J by 5 bases, leaving 7 bases between them. Germline V gene sequence: CDR1 SNHLY, CDR2 FYNNEI. CDR3 in DNA: TGTGCCAGCAGGGGGAAAAATGAAAAACTGTTTTTT. Translation: CASRGKNEKLFF.

V gene TRBV27 combines with J gene TRBJ2-7; D call uncertain. The CDR3 sequence is 14 residues long. V was trimmed by 4 bases and J by 3 bases, leaving 13 bases between them. Germline V gives CDR1 MNHEY, CDR2 SMNVEV (reference sequence). CDR3 protein: CASSYSPDFYEQYF. The CDR3 DNA reads as TGTGCCAGCAGTTATTCCCCCGATTTCTACGAGCAGTACTTC.

The V gene is TRBV6-1, the J gene TRBJ2-3, with a possible D match to TRBD1 (6 bases). CDR1 MNHNS and CDR2 SASEGT come from the germline V gene. The V end lost 2 bases, the J end lost 6 bases, and 15 bases lay between the germline ends. This CDR3 contains 15 residues. This CDR3 is CASSEPDRRHDTQYF. The CDR3 nucleotides read TGTGCCAGCAGTGAACCCGACAGGAGGCACGATACGCAGTATTTT.

This clonotype was recorded only once. The chain carries TRBV27 and TRBJ2-5, with 7 bases matching TRBD1. TRBJ2-7 explains the end of the DNA better; the J call may be wrong. The CDR3 is 14 residues long. The germline V gene encodes CDR1 MNHEY and CDR2 SMNVEV (reference sequence). CDR3 in DNA: TGTGCCAGCAGTTTAGCGACAGGGATGGTCGAGCAGTACTTC. Its translation: CASSLATGMVEQYF.

The CDR3 region is CATSSAEAGNEQFF. The CDR3 coding sequence is TGTGCCACCAGTTCTGCAGAGGCGGGCAATGAGCAGTTCTTC. The chain joins TRBV24-1 to TRBJ2-1; possibly TRBD2 for D (5 bases). Per the germline V gene, CDR1 is KGHDR and CDR2 is SFDVKD. This CDR3 has 14 amino acids. V shed 6 bases and J shed 6 bases, with 14 bases lying between them.

This clonotype was detected a few times. The chain couples TRBV7-9 to TRBJ1-2; a weak D match, TRBD1 (6 bases). From germline, CDR1 is SEHNR and CDR2 FQNEAQ (reference sequence). CDR3 length: 14 residues. V shed 5 bases and J shed 4 bases, with 14 bases lying between them. CDR3 in amino acids: CASSLEGTPYGYTF. CDR3 coding DNA: TGTGCCAGCAGCCTCGAGGGGACACCCTATGGCTACACCTTC.

This clonotype was observed a few times. The chain is built from TRBV12-3 or TRBV12-4 and TRBJ2-6, with D perhaps matching TRBD2 (5 bases). This CDR3 is 13 amino acids long. Trimming shortened V by 11 bases and J by 0 bases, and 8 bases separated the two germline ends. The CDR3 nucleotides are TGTGCCGGACTTTTCTCTGGGGCCAACGTCCTGACTTTC. Encoded protein: CAGLFSGANVLTF.

This clonotype occurred once. The gene calls are TRBV20-1 and TRBJ2-3; 11 bases are shared with TRBD1. This CDR3 is 13 amino acids long. J lost 5 bases, V lost 7 bases, and 5 bases had no gene match. The germline V gene encodes CDR1 DFQATT and CDR2 SNEGSKA (reference sequence). For the CDR3, the DNA is TGCAGTGTCGGACAGGGGGCGGGAGATACGCAGTATTTT. Translating gives CSVGQGAGDTQYF.

The V gene is TRBV5-1, the J gene TRBJ1-1; 9 bases match TRBD1. The CDR3 extends over 15 amino acids. V gave up 7 bases and J gave up 7 bases; unmatched junction bases: 14. Germline CDR1 and CDR2: SGHRS and YFSETQ. The DNA of the CDR3 is TGCGCCAGCCAACCGATAGGGGGGACAGGGATTGAAGCTTTCTTT. It specifies CASQPIGGTGIEAFF.

The gene calls are TRBV4-1 and TRBJ2-4, with a possible D match to TRBD1 (6 bases). The DNA matches TRBJ2-7 better at its end, which makes the J call doubtful. CDR3 length: 16 amino acids. The germline CDR1 and CDR2 sequences are MGHRA and YSYEKL. CDR3 in amino acids: CASSQDSRQAIYEQYF. As DNA, the CDR3 is TGCGCCAGCAGCCAAGATTCCCGACAGGCGATCTACGAGCAGTACTTC.

Notes on this clonotype: This may be a read error: a much more frequent sequence differs by one nucleotide. This chain links TRBV29-1 with TRBJ2-5; unclear D gene. The CDR3 has 12 amino acids. The V and J ends lost 7 bases and 2 bases respectively, with 11 bases between them. Germline values: CDR1 SQVTM, CDR2 ANQGSEA. Here the CDR3 reads CSALTEQETQYF. The CDR3 coding sequence is TGCAGCGCTTTGACGGAACAAGAGACCCAGTACTTC.

This chain connects TRBV4-3 to TRBJ2-1; D might be TRBD1 (5 bases). The CDR3 totals 14 residues. V was cut by 4 bases and J by 6 bases, with 13 bases left in between. CDR1 and CDR2 (germline): LGHNA, YSLEER. DNA for the CDR3: TGCGCCAGCAGCCCCGTAAGGGGAAGCAATGAGCAGTTCTTC. Translation: CASSPVRGSNEQFF.

V usage is TRBV4-2 and J usage is TRBJ2-7; 9 bases are shared with TRBD2. J was trimmed by 2 bases and V by 8 bases; bases with no gene match: 4. The CDR3 is 13 residues long. Germline V CDR1 and CDR2: LGHNA, YNFKEQ. In DNA form, the CDR3 reads TGTGCCAGCGCGACTAGCGGTACCTACGAGCAGTACTTC. It yields the protein CASATSGTYEQYF.

The rearrangement links TRBV12-3 or TRBV12-4 to TRBJ2-1, with D tentatively TRBD1 (5 bases). V lost 3 bases to trimming and J lost 0 bases, with 12 bases between them. The length of the CDR3 is 16 residues. CDR3 sequence reads: CASSLGHSSSYNEQFF. Written as DNA, the CDR3 is TGTGCCAGCAGTTTGGGGCACTCGAGCTCCTACAATGAGCAGTTCTTC.

A few counts support this clonotype. The rearrangement uses TRBV18 and TRBJ2-5, with D maybe TRBD1 (6 bases). The CDR3 loop spans 13 amino acids. V lost 0 bases, J lost 11 bases, and 13 bases lay in between. Germline values: CDR1 KGHSH, CDR2 LQKENI. The DNA of the CDR3 is TGTGCCAGCTCACCACCGACAGGTGATGAGCAGTACTTC. Amino acid sequence: CASSPPTGDEQYF.

As for this clonotype: A much bigger clone sits one base away, suggesting this may be a read error. The chain links TRBV7-3 to TRBJ2-3; a weak D match, TRBD2 (6 bases). The CDR3 has 13 residues. V was trimmed by 5 bases and J by 2 bases, leaving 8 bases between them. Per germline, CDR1 SGHTA and CDR2 FQGTGA. The CDR3 region is CASSVDYTDTQYF. The CDR3 bases are TGTGCCAGCAGCGTGGACTACACAGATACGCAGTATTTT.

In this sample, this clonotype turned up a few times. This chain joins TRBV20-1 and TRBJ2-4; D possibly corresponds to TRBD2 (6 bases). This CDR3 is 15 amino acids long. Germline V lookup: CDR1 DFQATT, CDR2 SNEGSKA (reference sequence). Between the trimmed V and J ends, which lost 3 bases and 0 bases, there was a span of 12 bases. CDR3 sequence reads: CSASSEGLAKNIQYF. The CDR3 nucleotides are TGCAGTGCTAGTTCGGAGGGGCTAGCCAAAAACATTCAGTACTTC.

The rearrangement links TRBV29-1 to TRBJ2-5, with 11 bases matching TRBD1. Germline CDR1 reads SQVTM; CDR2 reads ANQGSEA. The CDR3 totals 13 residues. The ends lost 8 bases at V and 5 bases at J; junction bases unmatched: 7. CDR3 bases: TGCAGCACCCGGACAGGGGGCGTTGAGACCCAGTACTTC. It codes for CSTRTGGVETQYF. The full variable domain, rest sourced from reference TRBV29-1 and TRBJ2-5, is SAVISQKPSRDICQRGTSLTIQCQVDSQVTMMFWYRQQPGQSLTLIATANQGSEATYESGFVIDKFPISRPNLTFSTLTVSNMSPEDSSIYLCSTRTGGVETQYFGPGTRLLVL.

This rearrangement joins TRBV5-1 to TRBJ2-5; 14 bases map to TRBD2. Germline V CDR1 and CDR2: SGHRS, YFSETQ. Germline trimming cut 4 bases from V and 11 bases from J; bases unmatched to any gene: 13. The CDR3 is 16 amino acids. CDR3 region: CASSPGLAGAYNEQYF. CDR3 DNA sequence: TGCGCCAGCAGCCCGGGACTAGCGGGAGCCTACAATGAGCAGTACTTC. The variable domain in full, with the rest retrieved from reference TRBV5-1 and TRBJ2-5, is KAGVTQTPRYLIKTRGQQVTLSCSPISGHRSVSWYQQTPGQGLQFLFEYFSETQRNKGNFPGRFSGRQFSNSRSEMNVSTLELGDSALYLCASSPGLAGAYNEQYFGPGTRLLVL.

This clonotype was seen more than once but under ten times. This chain connects TRBV7-2 to TRBJ2-5; 7 positions agree with TRBD2. Germline V gene lookup returns CDR1 SGHTA and CDR2 FQGNSA. J lost 2 bases, V lost 3 bases, and 6 bases had no gene match. The CDR3 is made up of 15 amino acids. The CDR3 here is CASSFSSGVQETQYF. The CDR3, as DNA: TGTGCCAGCAGCTTTTCTAGCGGCGTTCAAGAGACCCAGTACTTC.